This T cell receptor beta chain was observed in a study of CD8+ T cells in alopecia areata. Study-level background: Treated patients were given oral tofacitinib, which was dosed at 5 to 10 mg twice daily. The SALT score measured affected scalp surface percentage in treated patients. Points from the study as a whole: TCRs were shared less clearly across patients than in mice, possibly for HLA-related reasons.

The treatment here: oral pan-JAK inhibitor, 5-10 mg twice daily. Turning to this clone: Its antigen remains unknown.

The CDR3 sequence is 11 residues long. The ends were cut back, 2 bases at V and 9 bases at J, with 7 bases in the middle. Per the germline V gene, CDR1 is MNHEY and CDR2 is SMNVEV (reference sequence). cDNA reverse transcribed from extracted RNA served as the sequencing template. Method: immunoSEQ multiplex PCR; TCRdb's copy keeps in-frame clones and lacks some. The table has about 180,000 clones, around 49% seen once. The sequence was collected from a human donor with alopecia areata. This rearrangement joins TRBV27 to TRBJ2-5; D is unresolved. This specimen was CD8+ T cells sorted from blood, taken at approximately week 52, from a patient treated with tofacitinib. Written as DNA, the CDR3 is TGTGCCAGCAGTTTAGCTGGAGCCCAGTACTTC. It is translated as CASSLAGAQYF.